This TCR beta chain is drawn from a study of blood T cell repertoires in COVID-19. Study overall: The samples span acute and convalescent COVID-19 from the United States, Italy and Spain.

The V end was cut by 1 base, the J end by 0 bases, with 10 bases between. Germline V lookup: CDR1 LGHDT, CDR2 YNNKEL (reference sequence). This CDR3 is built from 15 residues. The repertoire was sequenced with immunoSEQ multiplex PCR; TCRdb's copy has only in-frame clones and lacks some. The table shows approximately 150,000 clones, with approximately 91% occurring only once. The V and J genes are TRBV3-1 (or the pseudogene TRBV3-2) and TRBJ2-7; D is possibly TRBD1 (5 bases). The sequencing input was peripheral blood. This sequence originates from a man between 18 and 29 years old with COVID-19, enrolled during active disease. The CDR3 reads CASSQVRVPSYEQYF. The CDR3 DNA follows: TGTGCCAGCAGCCAAGTCAGGGTACCCTCCTACGAGCAGTACTTC.